This T cell receptor beta chain appears in the sequencing data of a study of OX40 agonist ivuxolimab in advanced cancers. Study at large: Treatment of patients was with ivuxolimab, an agonistic anti-OX40 (CD134) antibody.

From germline, CDR1 is ENHRY and CDR2 SYGVKD. There are 15 residues in the CDR3. Trimming shortened V by 7 bases and J by 5 bases, and 18 bases separated the two germline ends. This clone was seen a few times. The target antigen is unknown. Produced via immunoSEQ multiplex PCR; TCRdb's table is partial and in-frame only. This table has around 94,000 clones, more than 75% appearing once. Study-wide findings and caveats: Relative to CD4+, CD8+ T cells held more expanded clones on average.

This receptor was taken from an adult with an advanced solid tumor such as melanoma, head and neck, liver or kidney cancer. The gene calls are TRBV10-3 and TRBJ2-1, with D tentatively TRBD1 or TRBD2 (5 bases each). The sample consisted of CD4+ or CD8+ T cells sorted from blood, taken in a trial of the OX40 agonist ivuxolimab. The DNA for the CDR3 is TGTGCCATCACCCCAAGAGCTGGGACCAACAATGAGCAGTTCTTC. This gives the protein CAITPRAGTNNEQFF.